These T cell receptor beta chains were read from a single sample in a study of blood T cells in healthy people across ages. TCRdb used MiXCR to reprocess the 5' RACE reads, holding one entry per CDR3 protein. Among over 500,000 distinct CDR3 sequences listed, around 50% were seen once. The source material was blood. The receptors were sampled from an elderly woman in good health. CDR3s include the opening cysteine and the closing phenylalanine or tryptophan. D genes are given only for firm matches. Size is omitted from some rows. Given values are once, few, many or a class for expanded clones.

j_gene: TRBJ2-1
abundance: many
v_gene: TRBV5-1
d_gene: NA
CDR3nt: TGCGCCAGCAGCTCGACGCGAGTTAATGAGCAGTTCTTC
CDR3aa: CASSSTRVNEQFF

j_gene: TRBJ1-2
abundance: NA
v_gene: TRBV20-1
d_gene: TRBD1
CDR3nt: TGCAGTGCTACGGAGGGGGCAAGAGGCTACACCTTC
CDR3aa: CSATEGARGYTF

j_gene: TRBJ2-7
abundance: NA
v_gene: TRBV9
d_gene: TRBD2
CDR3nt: TGTGCCAGCAGCGTAGCGACCGGACTAGCGGGAGGAGAGCAGTACTTC
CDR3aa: CASSVATGLAGGEQYF

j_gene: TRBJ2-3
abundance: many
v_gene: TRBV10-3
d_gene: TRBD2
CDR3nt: TGTGCCATCCGGCCCGCGACACTAGCGGGAGGTACAGATACGCAGTATTTT
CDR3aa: CAIRPATLAGGTDTQYF

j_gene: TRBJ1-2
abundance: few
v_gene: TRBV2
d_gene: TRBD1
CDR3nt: TGTGCCAGCACCGACGACAGGGGAGCTAACTATGGCTACACCTTC
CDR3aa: CASTDDRGANYGYTF

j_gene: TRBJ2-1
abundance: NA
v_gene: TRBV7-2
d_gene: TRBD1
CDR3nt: TGTGCCAGCAGCTTACCGGGACAGGCCTACAATGAGCAGTTCTTC
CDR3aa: CASSLPGQAYNEQFF

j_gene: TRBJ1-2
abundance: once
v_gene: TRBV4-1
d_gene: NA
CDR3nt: TGCGCCAGCAGCCTCTCAATTATCGACCGGCGTGGCTATGGCTACACCTTC
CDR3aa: CASSLSIIDRRGYGYTF

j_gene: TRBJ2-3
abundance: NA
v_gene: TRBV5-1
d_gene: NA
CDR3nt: TGCGCCAGCAGCTTGGCAGAGTCGGGCTGGGGCACAGATACGCAGTATTTT
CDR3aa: CASSLAESGWGTDTQYF

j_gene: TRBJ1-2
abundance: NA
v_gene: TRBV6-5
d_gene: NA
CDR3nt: TGTGCCAGCACTTCGGGGGGGAACTATGGCTACACCTTC
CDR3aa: CASTSGGNYGYTF

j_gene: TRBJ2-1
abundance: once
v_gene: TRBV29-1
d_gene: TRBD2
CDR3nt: TGCAGCGCCCGGGGTTGGGTTGCGGGAGAGGTCAATGAGCAGTTCTTC
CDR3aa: CSARGWVAGEVNEQFF

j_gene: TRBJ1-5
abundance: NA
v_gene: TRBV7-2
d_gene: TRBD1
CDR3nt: TGTGCCAGCAGCTACGGGACAGGGGGTCCCAATCAGCCCCAGCATTTT
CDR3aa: CASSYGTGGPNQPQHF

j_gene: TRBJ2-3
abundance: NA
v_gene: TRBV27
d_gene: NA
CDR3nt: TGTGCCAGCACCCCGCCTGATACGCAGTATTTT
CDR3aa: CASTPPDTQYF

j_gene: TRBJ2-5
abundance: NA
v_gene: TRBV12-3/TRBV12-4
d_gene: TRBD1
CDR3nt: TGTGCCAGCAGTTTAGGACAGGGCTACGGGCAGTACTTC
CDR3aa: CASSLGQGYGQYF

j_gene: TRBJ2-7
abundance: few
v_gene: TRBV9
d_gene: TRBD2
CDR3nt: TGTGCCAGCAGCGTAGCGGGAGGTTCCTACAATGAGCAGTACTTC
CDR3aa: CASSVAGGSYNEQYF

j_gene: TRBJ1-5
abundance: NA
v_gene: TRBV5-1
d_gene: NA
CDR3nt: TGCGCCAGCAGCTTAAACGGAGATTGGGGCAATCAGCCCCAGCATTTT
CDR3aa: CASSLNGDWGNQPQHF

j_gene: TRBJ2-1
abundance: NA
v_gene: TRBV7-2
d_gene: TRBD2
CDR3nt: TGTGCCAGCAGCTTAGGAGTGTCGGGAGGTGAGCAGTTCTTC
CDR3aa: CASSLGVSGGEQFF

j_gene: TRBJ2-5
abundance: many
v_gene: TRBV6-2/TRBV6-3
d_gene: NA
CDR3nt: TGTGCCACCTATCCAAGAGGTGAAGTTCAAGAGACCCAGTACTTC
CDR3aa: CATYPRGEVQETQYF

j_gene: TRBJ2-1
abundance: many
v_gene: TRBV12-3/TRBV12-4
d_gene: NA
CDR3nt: TGTGCCAGCAGTTTATGGGCTAACAATGAGCAGTTCTTC
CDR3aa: CASSLWANNEQFF

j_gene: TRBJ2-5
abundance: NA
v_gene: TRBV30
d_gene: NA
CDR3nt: TGTGCCGGGAGCGACGGTGAGACCCAGTACTTC
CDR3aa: CAGSDGETQYF

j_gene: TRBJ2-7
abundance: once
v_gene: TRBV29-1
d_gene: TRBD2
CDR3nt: TGCAGCGTTCGAGTGACTAGCGGCTACGAGCAGTACTTC
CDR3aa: CSVRVTSGYEQYF

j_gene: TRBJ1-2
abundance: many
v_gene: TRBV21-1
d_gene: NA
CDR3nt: TGTGCCAGCAGCAAAAGGCCACCGGGAGCTAACTATGGCTACACCTTC
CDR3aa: CASSKRPPGANYGYTF

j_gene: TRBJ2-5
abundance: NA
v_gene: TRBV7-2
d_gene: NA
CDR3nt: TGTGCCAGCAGCTTAGCGTACAGTCAAGAGACCCAGTACTTC
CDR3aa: CASSLAYSQETQYF

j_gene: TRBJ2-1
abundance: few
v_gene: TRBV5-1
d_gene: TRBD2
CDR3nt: TGCGCCAGCGTTAGGGGAGCGGGAGAAGGAACCTCTAATGAGCAGTTCTTC
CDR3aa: CASVRGAGEGTSNEQFF

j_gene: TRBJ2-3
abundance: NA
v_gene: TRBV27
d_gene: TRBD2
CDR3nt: TGTGCCAGCAGCCCGACTAGCGGGGGGGCAGTAGATACGCAGTATTTT
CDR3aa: CASSPTSGGAVDTQYF

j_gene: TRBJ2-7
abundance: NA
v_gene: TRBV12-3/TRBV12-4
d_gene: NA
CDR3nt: TGTGCCAGCACCATGACTAGTACCTACAATGAGCAGTACTTC
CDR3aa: CASTMTSTYNEQYF

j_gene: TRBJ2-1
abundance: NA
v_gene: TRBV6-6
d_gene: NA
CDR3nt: TGTGCCAGCACCCCACTAGGAGATGAGCAGTTCTTC
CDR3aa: CASTPLGDEQFF

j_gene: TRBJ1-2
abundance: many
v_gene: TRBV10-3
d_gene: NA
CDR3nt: TGTGCCATCAGTGGGGACGTTTATGGCTACACCTTC
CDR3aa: CAISGDVYGYTF

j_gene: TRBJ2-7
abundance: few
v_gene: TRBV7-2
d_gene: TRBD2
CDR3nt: TGTGCCAGCAGCCAGCTAGCGGCCTCCTACGAGCAGTACTTC
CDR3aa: CASSQLAASYEQYF

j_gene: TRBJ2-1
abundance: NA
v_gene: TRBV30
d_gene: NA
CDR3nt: TGTGCCTGGAGTTACTTAGCTGGTGAGCAGTTCTTC
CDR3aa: CAWSYLAGEQFF

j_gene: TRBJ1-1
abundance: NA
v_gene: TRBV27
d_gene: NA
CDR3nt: TGTGCCAGCAGTCCCACACTGGGGCTTGAAGCTTTCTTT
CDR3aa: CASSPTLGLEAFF

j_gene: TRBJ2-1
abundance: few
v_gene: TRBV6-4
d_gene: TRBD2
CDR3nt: TGTGCCAGCAGTGAAGGACTAGAGCACAATGAGCAGTTCTTC
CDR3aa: CASSEGLEHNEQFF

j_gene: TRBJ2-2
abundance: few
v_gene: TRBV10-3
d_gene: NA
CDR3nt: TGTGCCATCAGCTCTTTAGGGGCGAACACCGGGGAGCTGTTTTTT
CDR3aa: CAISSLGANTGELFF

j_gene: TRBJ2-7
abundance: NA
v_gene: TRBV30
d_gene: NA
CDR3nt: TGTGCCTGGAGGCGTGGGTTCTACGAGCAGTACTTC
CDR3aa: CAWRRGFYEQYF

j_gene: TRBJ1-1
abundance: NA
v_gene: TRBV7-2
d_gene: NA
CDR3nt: TGTGCCAGCAGCTTAGAGGGGGGAATGGGCACTGAAGCTTTCTTT
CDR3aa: CASSLEGGMGTEAFF

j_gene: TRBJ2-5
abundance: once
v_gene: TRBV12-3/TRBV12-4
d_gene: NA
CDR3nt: TGTGCCAGCAGGCTAGGCAGGCGAGAGACCCAGTACTTC
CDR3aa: CASRLGRRETQYF

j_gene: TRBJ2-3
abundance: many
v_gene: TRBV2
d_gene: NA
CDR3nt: TGTGCCAGCAGGCTGGGCACAGATACGCAGTATTTT
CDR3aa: CASRLGTDTQYF

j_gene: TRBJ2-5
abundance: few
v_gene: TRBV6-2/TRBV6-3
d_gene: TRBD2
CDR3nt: TGTGCCAGCAGTTACTCGCAGCGGGAGTGGGGGACCCAGTACTTC
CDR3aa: CASSYSQREWGTQYF

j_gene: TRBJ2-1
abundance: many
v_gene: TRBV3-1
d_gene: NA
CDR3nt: TGTGCCAGCAGCCAAGACCCCGGGACTCTCAACAATGAGCAGTTCTTC
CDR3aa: CASSQDPGTLNNEQFF

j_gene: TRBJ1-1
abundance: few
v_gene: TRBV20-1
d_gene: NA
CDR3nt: TGCAGTGCTAGCTTCCCGACAGCGTCGAACACTGAAGCTTTCTTT
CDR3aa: CSASFPTASNTEAFF

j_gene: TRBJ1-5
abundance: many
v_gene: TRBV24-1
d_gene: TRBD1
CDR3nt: TGTGCCACCGGAGGGGTTATCGGACAGGGTGACTCCCAGCATTTT
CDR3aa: CATGGVIGQGDSQHF

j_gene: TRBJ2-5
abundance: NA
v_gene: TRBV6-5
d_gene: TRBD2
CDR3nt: TGCGCCAGCAGTTACTCGACACTAGCGGGAACCTCCTACAATGAGCAGTACTTC
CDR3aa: CASSYSTLAGTSYNEQYF

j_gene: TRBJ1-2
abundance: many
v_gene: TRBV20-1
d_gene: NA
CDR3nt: TGCAGTGTGAGTTCGGCAGGGAGGTCTGGCTACACCTTC
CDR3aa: CSVSSAGRSGYTF

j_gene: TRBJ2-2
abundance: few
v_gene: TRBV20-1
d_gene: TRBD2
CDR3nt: TGCAGTGCTAGAGATGGGACTAGCGGGGGGGCCGGGGAGCTGTTTTTT
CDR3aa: CSARDGTSGGAGELFF

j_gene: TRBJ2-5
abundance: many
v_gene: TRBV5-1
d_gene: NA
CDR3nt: TGCGCCAGCAGCACTCACGGGGCAGTCCAAGAGACCCAGTACTTC
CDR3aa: CASSTHGAVQETQYF

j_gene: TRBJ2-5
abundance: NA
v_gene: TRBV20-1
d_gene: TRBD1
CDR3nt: TGCAGTGCTAGAGAATTTGGGACAGTGAGCCAAGAGACCCAGTACTTC
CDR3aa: CSAREFGTVSQETQYF

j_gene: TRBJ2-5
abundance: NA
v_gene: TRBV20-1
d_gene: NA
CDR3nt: TGCAGTGCTAGAGAAGTAAAACCTCCGGGAGAGACCCAGTACTTC
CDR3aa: CSAREVKPPGETQYF

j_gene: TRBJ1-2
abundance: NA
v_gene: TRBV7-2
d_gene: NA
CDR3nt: TGTGCCAGCAGTCACCCGGCGTATGGCTACACCTTC
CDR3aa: CASSHPAYGYTF

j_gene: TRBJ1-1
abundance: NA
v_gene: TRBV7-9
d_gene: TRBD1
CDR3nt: TGTGCCAGCAGCCCCTATCCGGGACAGGGGAGCGGCACTGAAGCTTTCTTT
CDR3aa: CASSPYPGQGSGTEAFF

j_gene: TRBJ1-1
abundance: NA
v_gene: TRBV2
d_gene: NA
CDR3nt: TGTGCCAGGACCCACCAGGGGAAGGGAAACACTGAAGCTTTCTTT
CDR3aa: CARTHQGKGNTEAFF

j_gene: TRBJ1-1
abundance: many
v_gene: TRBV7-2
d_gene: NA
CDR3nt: TGTGCCAGCACCTTAGGGGGGCTAGGCACTGAAGCTTTCTTT
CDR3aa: CASTLGGLGTEAFF

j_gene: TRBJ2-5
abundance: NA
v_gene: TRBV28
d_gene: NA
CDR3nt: TGTGCCAGCAGCTCTAGGAAGGCCATCACCTACAATGAGCAGTACTTC
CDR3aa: CASSSRKAITYNEQYF

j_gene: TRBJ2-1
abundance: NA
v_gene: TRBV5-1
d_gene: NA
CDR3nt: TGCGCCAGCAGCATTGACACCTCTGGCTCCTACAATGAGCAGTTCTTC
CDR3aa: CASSIDTSGSYNEQFF